One and the same sample provided the 3 T cell receptor beta chains below, sequenced in a study of a mutant IDH1 vaccine in newly diagnosed glioma. Which antigens these TCRs recognize remains unknown. Specified time point: week 23, last vaccination. With topical imiquimod, each dose of the vaccine consisted of 300 ug of mutant IDH1 20-mer peptide. Generated by immunoSEQ multiplex PCR, the TCRdb table keeps only in-frame clones and is missing some. This sample has 40,000 to 45,000 clones, with 70% to 85% found just once. This sample comprised PBMCs, obtained from a glioma patient whose treatment included an IDH1 peptide vaccine. The receptors shown here come from a woman younger than 30 with glioma. Some clones in this sample may be carry-over from other donors' samples.

This clone occurred once. V is TRBV9 and J is TRBJ2-7; D may match TRBD1 or TRBD2 (5 bases each). Germline V gene sequence: CDR1 SGDLS, CDR2 YYNGEE. Trimming stripped 0 bases from V and 0 bases from J, with 7 bases between. This CDR3 region has 14 residues. The CDR3 region is CASSVVGGSYEQYF. CDR3 coding DNA: TGTGCCAGCAGCGTAGTTGGGGGCTCCTACGAGCAGTACTTC.

The chain uses TRBV30 and TRBJ1-5, with D uncertain. Germline V gene sequence: CDR1 GTSNPN, CDR2 SVGIG (reference sequence). The CDR3 covers 13 residues. Trimming took 8 bases from V and 1 from J, leaving 12 bases between them. Here the CDR3 DNA reads TGTGCCGGAGGGTGGGCGAGCAATCAGCCCCAGCATTTT. This gives the protein CAGGWASNQPQHF.

This clone came up once. V and J are TRBV7-2 and TRBJ2-7; 10 bases line up with TRBD2. Germline trimming cut 3 bases from V and 3 bases from J; bases unmatched to any gene: 11. This CDR3 is 17 amino acids long. Germline V gives CDR1 SGHTA, CDR2 FQGNSA. The CDR3 DNA reads as TGTGCCAGCAGCTTTTCTAGCGGGGGTGCGCTAGGCTACGAGCAGTACTTC. Its translation: CASSFSSGGALGYEQYF.